This TCR beta chain was sequenced for a study of blood T cell repertoires in COVID-19. Study-level background: The United States, Italy and Spain supplied acute and convalescent COVID-19 samples. T cells, B-cell-depleted T cells, or PBMCs provided the cDNA or gDNA that served as material.

This clone has just one count. Original analysis: The authors estimated nucleated cell counts from reference gene primer amplification. The protocol was immunoSEQ multiplex PCR, while the TCRdb copy is restricted to in-frame clones and leaves out a portion. The DNA gave D and trimming, while V, J and clone size come from that table. This table has 270,000 or so clones, approximately 92% appearing once. Trimming took 4 bases from V and 7 from J; bases not matched to a gene: 10. Germline assignment: CDR1 GTSNPN and CDR2 SVGIG (reference sequence). CDR3 length: 14 residues. The origin of this receptor is a woman aged 40-49 years who had recovered from COVID-19. This chain uses TRBV30 with TRBJ1-5, with 7 bases lining up with TRBD1. The sequenced material came from peripheral blood. This CDR3 is CAWNRGGSLQPQHF. The DNA of the CDR3 is TGTGCCTGGAACAGGGGAGGTTCTTTACAGCCCCAGCATTTT.